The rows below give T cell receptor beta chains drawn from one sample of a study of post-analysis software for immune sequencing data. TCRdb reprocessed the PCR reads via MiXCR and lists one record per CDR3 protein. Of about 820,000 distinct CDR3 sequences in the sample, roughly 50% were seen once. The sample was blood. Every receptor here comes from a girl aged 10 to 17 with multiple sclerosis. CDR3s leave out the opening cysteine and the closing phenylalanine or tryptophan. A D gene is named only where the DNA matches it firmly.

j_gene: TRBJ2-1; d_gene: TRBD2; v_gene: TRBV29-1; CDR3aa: SGASGAYNEQF
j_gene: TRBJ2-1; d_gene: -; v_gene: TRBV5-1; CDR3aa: ASSLGYGSSYNEQF
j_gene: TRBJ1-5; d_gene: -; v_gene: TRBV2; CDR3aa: ASSPLDLAGNQPQH
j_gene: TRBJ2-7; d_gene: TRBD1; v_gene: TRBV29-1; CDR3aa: SVEGQGVHEQY
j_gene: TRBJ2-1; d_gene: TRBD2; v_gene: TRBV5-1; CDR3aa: ASSYTSGNYNEQF
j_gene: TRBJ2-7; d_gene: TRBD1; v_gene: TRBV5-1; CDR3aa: ASSLGQGAKTYEQY
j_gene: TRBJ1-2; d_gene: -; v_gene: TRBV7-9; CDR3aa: ASSWDNNYGYT
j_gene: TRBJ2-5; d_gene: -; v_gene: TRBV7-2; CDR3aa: ASSLVRGWDETQY
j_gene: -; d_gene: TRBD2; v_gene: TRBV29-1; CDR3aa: SVDGAGGGVGETQY
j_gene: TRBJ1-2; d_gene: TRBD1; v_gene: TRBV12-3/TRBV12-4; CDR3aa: ASTSGGTGVNYGYT
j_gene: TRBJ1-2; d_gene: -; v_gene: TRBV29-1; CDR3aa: SVGQAGGYT
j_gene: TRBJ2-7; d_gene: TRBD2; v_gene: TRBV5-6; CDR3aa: ASSSTTILGGSTYEQY
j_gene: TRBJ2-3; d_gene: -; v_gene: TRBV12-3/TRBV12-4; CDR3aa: ARMRTDTQY
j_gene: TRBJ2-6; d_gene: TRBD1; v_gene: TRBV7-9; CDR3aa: ASSQTGTGFSGANVLT
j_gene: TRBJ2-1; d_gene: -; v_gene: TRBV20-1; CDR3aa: SARDRKDNEQF
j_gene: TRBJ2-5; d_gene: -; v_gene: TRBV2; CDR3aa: ASLQRLVASIETQY
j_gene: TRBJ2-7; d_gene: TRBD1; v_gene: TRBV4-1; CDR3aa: ASSGTGRFYEQY
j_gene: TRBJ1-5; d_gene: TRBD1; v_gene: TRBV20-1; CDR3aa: SANRDSGSWSNQPQH
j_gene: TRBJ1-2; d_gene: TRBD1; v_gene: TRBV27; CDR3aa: ASSMGRGPYGYT
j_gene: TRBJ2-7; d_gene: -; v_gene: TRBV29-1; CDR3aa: SVPGQSYEQY
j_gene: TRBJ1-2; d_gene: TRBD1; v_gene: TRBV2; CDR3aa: ASSSRRGTGAGNYGYT
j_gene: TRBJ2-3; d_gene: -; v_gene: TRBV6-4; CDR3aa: ASSDGGAETDTQY
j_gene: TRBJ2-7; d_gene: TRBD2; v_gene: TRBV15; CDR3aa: ATSREYDSGKGEQY
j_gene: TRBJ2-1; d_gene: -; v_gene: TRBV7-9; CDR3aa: ASSLVDGYNEQF
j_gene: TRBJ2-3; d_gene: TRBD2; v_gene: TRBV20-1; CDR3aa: SARVIAGALRTDTQY
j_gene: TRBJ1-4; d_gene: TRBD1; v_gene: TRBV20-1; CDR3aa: SARGTANEKLF
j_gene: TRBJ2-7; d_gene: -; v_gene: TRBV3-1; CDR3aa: ASSQIPSATIYEQY
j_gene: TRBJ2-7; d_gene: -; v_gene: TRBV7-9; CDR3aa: ASSLHSQRTHEQY
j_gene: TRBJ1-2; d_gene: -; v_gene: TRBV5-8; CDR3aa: ACSASPAVSGYYGYT
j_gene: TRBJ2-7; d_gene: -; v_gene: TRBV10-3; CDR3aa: AISDLGGFYEQY
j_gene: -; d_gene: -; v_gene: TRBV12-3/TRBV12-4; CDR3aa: ASRGGIYEQY
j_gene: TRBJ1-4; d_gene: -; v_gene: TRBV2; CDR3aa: ASSPRGFNEKLF
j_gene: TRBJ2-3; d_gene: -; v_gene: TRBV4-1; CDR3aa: ASSQEGVYTQY
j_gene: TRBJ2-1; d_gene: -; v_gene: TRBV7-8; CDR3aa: ASRVGTGFYNEQF
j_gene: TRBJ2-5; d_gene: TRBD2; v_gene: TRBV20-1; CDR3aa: SARMRLAGGETQY
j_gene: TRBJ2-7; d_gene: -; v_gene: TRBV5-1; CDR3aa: ASSLAAETVEQY
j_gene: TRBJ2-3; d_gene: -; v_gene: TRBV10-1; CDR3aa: ASSSLPTDTQY
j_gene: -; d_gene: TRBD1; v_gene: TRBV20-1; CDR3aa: SAGPGQVIHEQY
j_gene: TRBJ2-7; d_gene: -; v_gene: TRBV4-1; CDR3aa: ASSQVVGGAYEQY
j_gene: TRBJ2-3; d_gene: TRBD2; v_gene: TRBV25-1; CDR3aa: ASSDLRTSGRLDTQY
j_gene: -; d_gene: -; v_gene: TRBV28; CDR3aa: ASRWSPSYEQY
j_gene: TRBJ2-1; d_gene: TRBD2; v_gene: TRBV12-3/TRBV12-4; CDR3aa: ASRRLAGVSEQF
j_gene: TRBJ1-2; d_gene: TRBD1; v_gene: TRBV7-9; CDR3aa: ASSDGQGKTRVYGYT
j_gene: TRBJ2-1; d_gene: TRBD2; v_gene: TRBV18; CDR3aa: ASSSIGRTGEQF
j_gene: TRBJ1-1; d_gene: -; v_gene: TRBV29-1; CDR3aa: SVEADGGTEAF
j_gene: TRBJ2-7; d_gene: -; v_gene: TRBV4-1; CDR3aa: ASSQGGLPSYEQY
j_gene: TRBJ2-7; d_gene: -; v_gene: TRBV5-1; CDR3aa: ASSLVISYEQY
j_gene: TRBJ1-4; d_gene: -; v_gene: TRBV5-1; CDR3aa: ASSLGAGPTNEKLF
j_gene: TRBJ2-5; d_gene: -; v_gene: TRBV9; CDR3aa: ASSVATRGETQY
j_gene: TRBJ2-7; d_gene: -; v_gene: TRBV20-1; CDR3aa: SATVDGLSYEQY
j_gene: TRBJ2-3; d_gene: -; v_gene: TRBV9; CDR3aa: ASSGRLPEGTQY
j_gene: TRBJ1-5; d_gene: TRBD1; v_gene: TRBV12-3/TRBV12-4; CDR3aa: ASYIRGLGQPQH
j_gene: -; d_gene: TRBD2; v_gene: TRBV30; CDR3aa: AWGAGAPGEQY
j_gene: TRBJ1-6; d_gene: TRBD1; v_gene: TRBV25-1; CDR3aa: ASSESVGGAGSPLH
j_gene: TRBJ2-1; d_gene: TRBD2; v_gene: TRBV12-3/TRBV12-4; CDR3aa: ASSDLAGIYNEQF
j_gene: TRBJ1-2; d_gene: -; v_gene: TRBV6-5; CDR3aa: ASSGSGGKGYT
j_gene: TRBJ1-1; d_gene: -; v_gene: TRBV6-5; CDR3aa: ASRVTGSSIGTEAF
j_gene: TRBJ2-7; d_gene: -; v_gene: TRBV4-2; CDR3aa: ASSQGVYEQY
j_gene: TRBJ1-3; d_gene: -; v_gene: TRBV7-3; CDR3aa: ASSLSGNSGNTIY